This TCR beta chain was observed in a study of T cells and Merkel cell carcinoma outcomes. Notes on the study in general: Merkel cell carcinoma outcomes were reportedly predicted by repertoire and T-cell density.

The length of the CDR3 is 10 residues. CDR1 is MNHEY, CDR2 SVGAGI, per germline. V was clipped by 9 bases and J by 7 bases, with 9 bases between them. Generated by immunoSEQ multiplex PCR, the TCRdb table keeps only in-frame clones and is missing some. There are about 1,000 clones in the sample; 85% to 90% occur only once, and over 8.5% lies in the top ten. This clone has a single count. Antigen specificity is unknown. This receptor was identified in a human donor with Merkel cell carcinoma. The specimen sequenced was tumor tissue from Merkel cell carcinoma. The chain couples TRBV6-5 to TRBJ1-1; perhaps TRBD1 as D (5 bases). Here the CDR3 DNA reads TGTGCCAGTGGGGCTTTTGAAGCTTTCTTT. This sequence encodes CASGAFEAFF.